The source of this TCR beta chain is a study of T cells in Graves' hyperthyroidism and ophthalmopathy. With V trimmed by 4 bases and J by 7 bases, 15 bases remained unmatched. CDR1 is SGHDT, CDR2 YYEEEE, per germline. The CDR3 spans 19 residues. Findings of the study overall: A 13 V-J signature model discriminated ophthalmopathy versus stable hyperthyroidism. Blood shared most expanded thyroid clonotypes above 0.001.

TCR beta CDR3 regions were amplified from RNA transcripts. When the TCR CDR3 underwent first-round RT-PCR, the HTBI primer set was used. TCRdb called the multiplex PCR reads again in MiXCR, with one record for every CDR3 protein. The sample has about 410,000 distinct CDR3 sequences; about 14% are singletons. Concerning this clonotype itself: Its antigen remains unknown.

Each person with ophthalmopathy scored at least 3 on the Clinical Activity Score, reached NOSPECS grade 4 or higher, and had been ill under 3 months. Uncontrolled infection, other autoimmune disease, pregnancy or lactation disqualified patients from enrolment. The sequenced material came from blood. The rearrangement links TRBV5-6 to TRBJ2-1, with 15 bases lining up with TRBD2. The clonotype was recovered from a man aged 18 to 29 with Graves' ophthalmopathy. CDR3 region: CASSEPLARTSGGVNEQFF. CDR3 in DNA: TGTGCCAGCAGCGAACCCCTAGCGAGGACTAGCGGGGGGGTGAATGAGCAGTTCTTC.